This TCR beta chain is drawn from a study of T cells in Graves' hyperthyroidism and ophthalmopathy. Study-wide findings and caveats: Also found in blood were most expanded thyroid clonotypes above 0.001.

The CDR3 regions of TCR beta were amplified from RNA transcripts. The HTBI primer set served for first-round RT-PCR of the TCR CDR3. MiXCR was run by TCRdb on the multiplex PCR reads, yielding one entry per CDR3 protein. The sample carries more than 350,000 distinct CDR3 sequences, roughly 15% recorded once. Patients with ophthalmopathy all had a Clinical Activity Score of at least 3, a NOSPECS grade of at least 4 and duration under 3 months. Clinical symptoms, serum thyroxine and TRAb, thyroid ultrasound and orbital computed tomography together formed the diagnostic basis. Trimming removed 6 bases from V and 6 bases from J, with 28 bases in between. The CDR3 runs 18 residues. This clonotype was picked up many times. The antigen remains unidentified.

This rearrangement joins TRBV12-3 or TRBV12-4 to TRBJ2-3; perhaps TRBD2 as D (6 bases). Sequenced material: blood. The receptor comes from a woman in her fifties or sixties with Graves' ophthalmopathy. The CDR3 is CASSYNPGTSRRGDTQYF. DNA of the CDR3: TGTGCCAGCAGCTACAACCCAGGGACTTCCCGGAGAGGGGATACGCAGTATTTT.